Listed below are T cell receptor beta chains from one sample, sequenced in a study of blood T cell repertoires in COVID-19. Produced via immunoSEQ multiplex PCR; TCRdb's table is partial and in-frame only. This table holds about 100,000 clones, roughly 85% found once. The sequenced sample was peripheral blood. Receptor source: a woman aged 70-85 years with acute or convalescent COVID-19. CDR3s include the opening cysteine and the closing phenylalanine or tryptophan. The D gene is left open where the match is weak. Expanded clones get a size class; other rows say once, few or many, or leave the size out.

d_call	j_call	v_call	clone_size	cdr3_nt	cdr3_aa
TRBD1	TRBJ1-5	TRBV6-5	.	TGTGCCAGCAGCGGGGGAACAGGGGGGAATCAGCCCCAGCATTTT	CASSGGTGGNQPQHF
.	TRBJ2-4	TRBV5-4	.	TGTGCCAGCAGCTTCGGGTTAGCCAAAAACATTCAGTACTTC	CASSFGLAKNIQYF
.	TRBJ1-4	TRBV5-1	.	TGCGCCAGCAGCCAGCTCGACACTGCTCTGTTTTTT	CASSQLDTALFF
TRBD2	TRBJ2-3	TRBV5-4	.	TGTGCCAGCAGCCTGGGGACTAGCGGGGGGGATACGCAGTATTTT	CASSLGTSGGDTQYF
.	TRBJ2-3	TRBV5-4	.	TGTGCCAGCAGCTCCCAGGGTGGCGGGGGCACAGATACGCAGTATTTT	CASSSQGGGGTDTQYF
TRBD1	TRBJ2-7	TRBV6-5	.	TGTGCCAGCAGGAGGACAGGGCCGGACGAGCAGTACTTC	CASRRTGPDEQYF
.	TRBJ1-1	TRBV14	once	TGTGCCAGCAGCCAAGATCAGGGGCTCCTCACTGAAGCTTTCTTT	CASSQDQGLLTEAFF
TRBD1	TRBJ1-2	TRBV7-2	.	TGTGCCAGCAGCTTTTTTGGCAGGGGGCGGGAGAACTATGGCTACACCTTC	CASSFFGRGRENYGYTF
.	TRBJ1-6	TRBV28	.	TGTGCCAGCAGTTTCCCCAGAAATTCACCCCTCCACTTT	CASSFPRNSPLHF
TRBD2	TRBJ2-5	TRBV11-2	.	TGTGCCAGCGGCGGACTAGTCGAAGAGACCCAGTACTTC	CASGGLVEETQYF
TRBD1	TRBJ1-6	TRBV5-1	.	TGCGCCAGTGGACAGGGAGGGAATTCACCCCTCCACTTT	CASGQGGNSPLHF
TRBD1	TRBJ1-2	TRBV12-3/TRBV12-4	.	TGTGCCAGCAGCCAGGACAGGGGGCTTGGCTACACCTTC	CASSQDRGLGYTF
.	TRBJ2-3	TRBV7-9	.	TGTGCCAGCAGCTTAGTTCCGTCAGATACGCAGTATTTT	CASSLVPSDTQYF
.	TRBJ2-3	TRBV6-5	.	TGTGCCAGCAGACTCACAGGAGACCCCACAGATACGCAGTATTTT	CASRLTGDPTDTQYF
.	TRBJ1-5	TRBV15	.	TGTGCCACCAGCAGAGACCCAGGGATTCAGCCCCAGCATTTT	CATSRDPGIQPQHF
.	TRBJ2-7	TRBV5-1	.	TGCGCCAGCAGTCAGGAATCCTACGAGCAGTACTTC	CASSQESYEQYF